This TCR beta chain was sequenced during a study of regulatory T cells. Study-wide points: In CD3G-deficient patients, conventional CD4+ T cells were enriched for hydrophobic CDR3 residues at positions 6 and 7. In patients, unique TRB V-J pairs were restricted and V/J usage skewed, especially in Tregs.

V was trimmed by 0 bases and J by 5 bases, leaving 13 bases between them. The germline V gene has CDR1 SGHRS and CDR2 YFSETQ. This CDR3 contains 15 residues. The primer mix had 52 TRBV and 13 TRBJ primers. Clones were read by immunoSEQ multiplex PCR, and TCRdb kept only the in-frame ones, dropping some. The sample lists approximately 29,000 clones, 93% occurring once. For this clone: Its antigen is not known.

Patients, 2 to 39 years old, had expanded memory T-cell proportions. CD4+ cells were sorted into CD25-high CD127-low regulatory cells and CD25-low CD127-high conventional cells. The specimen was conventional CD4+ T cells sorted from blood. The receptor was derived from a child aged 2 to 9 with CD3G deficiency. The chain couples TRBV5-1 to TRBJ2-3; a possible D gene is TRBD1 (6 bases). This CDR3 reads CASSLGAGVGDTQYF. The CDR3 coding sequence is TGCGCCAGCAGCTTGGGTGCAGGGGTAGGAGATACGCAGTATTTT.